This TCR delta chain comes out of a study of γδ T cells in repeated Plasmodium falciparum infection. Overall study context: Malaria-naive adults were infected with P. falciparum NF54 four times over approximately 600 days. Points from the study as a whole: Malian children's Vdelta2-negative repertoires appeared more expanded and less diverse than Australians'. Donors in Mali lived in a small rural village, largely one ethnic group.

Looked up from germline, CDR1 is TSWWSYY and CDR2 is QGS. V was trimmed by 9 bases and J by 0 bases, leaving 29 bases between them. This CDR3 contains 19 residues. This clone was counted at least ten times. Its antigen is not identified. Vgamma9/Vdelta2+ and Vdelta2-negative gammadelta T cells were flow-sorted from PBMC for bulk sequencing. TCRdb fed the multiplex PCR reads to CATT. The table has approximately 93,000 delta-chain clones, 0.75% to 1% seen once. The TCR originated in a pool of human donors (malaria-infected and uninfected, not separated). The material sequenced was gamma-delta T cells from blood. The chain combines TRDV1 with TRDJ1, with D possibly matching TRDD3 (6 bases). CDR3: CALSPGGGRDPWYTDKLIF. CDR3 in DNA: TGTGCTCTCTCCCCCGGCGGGGGACGCGATCCTTGGTACACCGATAAACTCATCTTT.